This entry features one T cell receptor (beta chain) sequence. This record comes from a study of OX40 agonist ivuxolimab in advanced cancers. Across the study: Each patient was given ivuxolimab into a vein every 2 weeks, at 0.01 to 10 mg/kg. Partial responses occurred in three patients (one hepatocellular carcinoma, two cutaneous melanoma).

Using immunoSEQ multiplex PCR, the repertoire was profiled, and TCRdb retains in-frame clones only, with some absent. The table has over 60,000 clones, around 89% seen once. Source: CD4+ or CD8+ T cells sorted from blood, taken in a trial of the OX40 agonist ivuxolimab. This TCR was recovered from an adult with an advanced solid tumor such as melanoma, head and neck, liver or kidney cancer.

The CDR3 DNA reads TGTGCCAGTAGTATGGTTGCAGGGGTGGACACTGAAGCTTTCTTT. Encoded protein: CASSMVAGVDTEAFF. The chain has TRBV19 and TRBJ1-1; TRBD1 might be the D (6 bases). Germline lookup yields CDR1 LNHDA and CDR2 SQIVND (reference sequence). The V and J ends lost 3 bases and 3 bases respectively, with 14 bases between them. The CDR3 extends over 15 amino acids.